This is a list of T cell receptor beta chains from one sample in a study of cytomegalovirus exposure and HLA in healthy donors. Clones were read by immunoSEQ multiplex PCR, and TCRdb kept only the in-frame ones, dropping some. The data show roughly 150,000 clones, about 76% seen once. The material sequenced was PBMCs. The receptor source for this set is a woman in her late teens or twenties in good health and CMV-seropositive. Each CDR3 is given with its conserved first and last residue. D genes are given only for firm matches. Clone size, where shown, is once, few, many, or a class for clones that have expanded.

j_call d_call clone_size v_call cdr3_aa cdr3_nt
TRBJ2-7 - - TRBV29-1 CSVVVQGYEQYF TGCAGCGTTGTGGTTCAGGGCTACGAGCAGTACTTC
TRBJ2-7 TRBD1 - TRBV23-1 CASSQSQQGSSYEQYF TGCGCCAGCAGTCAATCGCAACAGGGGAGCTCCTACGAGCAGTACTTC
TRBJ1-1 TRBD1 - TRBV14 CASSPRTGLNTEAFF TGTGCCAGCAGCCCAAGGACAGGGTTGAACACTGAAGCTTTCTTT
TRBJ2-1 TRBD1 - TRBV5-1 CASSNPRTGGVNEQFF TGCGCCAGCAGCAACCCTCGGACAGGGGGGGTCAATGAGCAGTTCTTC
TRBJ2-5 TRBD2 many TRBV12-5 CASGLGEGYQETQYF TGTGCTAGTGGTTTGGGGGAGGGATACCAAGAGACCCAGTACTTC
TRBJ1-1 TRBD1 - TRBV6-1 CASSEARWAGGRNTEAFF TGTGCCAGCAGTGAAGCGCGGTGGGCAGGGGGCAGGAACACTGAAGCTTTCTTT
TRBJ1-4 TRBD1 - TRBV7-9 CASSLRTGRTTNEKLFF TGTGCCAGCAGCCTCCGGACAGGGAGGACAACTAATGAAAAACTGTTTTTT
TRBJ1-5 - - TRBV19 CASKWANSNQPQHF TGTGCCAGTAAGTGGGCAAATAGCAATCAGCCCCAGCATTTT
TRBJ1-1 TRBD1 - TRBV18 CASSPGQGNTEAFF TGTGCCAGCTCACCGGGACAGGGGAACACTGAAGCTTTCTTT
TRBJ2-7 - - TRBV7-2 CASSLGGSAYEQYF TGTGCCAGCAGCTTAGGAGGCTCAGCCTACGAGCAGTACTTC
TRBJ2-3 TRBD2 - TRBV4-2 CASSQRAGTAGDTQYF TGTGCCAGCAGCCAGCGAGCGGGGACCGCCGGAGATACGCAGTATTTT
TRBJ2-1 TRBD2 few TRBV5-5 CASSLGLADYNEQFF TGTGCCAGCAGCTTAGGGCTAGCGGATTACAATGAGCAGTTCTTC